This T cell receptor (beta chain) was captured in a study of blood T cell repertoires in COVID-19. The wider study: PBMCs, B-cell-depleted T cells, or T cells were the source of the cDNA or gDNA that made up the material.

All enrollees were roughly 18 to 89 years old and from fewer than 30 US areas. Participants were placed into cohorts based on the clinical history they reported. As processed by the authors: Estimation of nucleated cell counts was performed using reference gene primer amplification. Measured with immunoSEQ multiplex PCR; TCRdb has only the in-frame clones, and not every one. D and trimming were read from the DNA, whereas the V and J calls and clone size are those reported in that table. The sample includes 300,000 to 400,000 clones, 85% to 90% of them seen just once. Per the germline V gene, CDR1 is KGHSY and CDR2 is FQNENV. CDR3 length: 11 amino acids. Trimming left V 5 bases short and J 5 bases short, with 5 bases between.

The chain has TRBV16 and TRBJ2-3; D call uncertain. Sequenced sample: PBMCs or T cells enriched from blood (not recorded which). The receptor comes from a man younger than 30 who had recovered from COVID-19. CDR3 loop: CASSYGDTQYF. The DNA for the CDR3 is TGTGCCAGCAGCTACGGAGATACGCAGTATTTT.